Below are 23 T cell receptor beta chains sequenced from a single sample in a study of blood T cell repertoires in COVID-19. Generated by immunoSEQ multiplex PCR, the TCRdb table keeps only in-frame clones and is missing some. The data hold about 150,000 clones, with approximately 92% observed a single time. Sequencing input: peripheral blood. The receptors come from a woman aged 60-75 years with active COVID-19.

V is TRBV7-6 and J is TRBJ2-1; 10 bases map to TRBD1. The CDR3 sequence is 16 residues long. Germline V gene sequence: CDR1 SGHVS, CDR2 FNYEAQ. Trimming removed 4 bases from V and 4 bases from J; junction bases left unmatched: 7. The CDR3 coding sequence is TGTGCCAGCAGCTCCCGACAGGGGGCGCAGTACAATGAGCAGTTCTTC. Translating it yields CASSSRQGAQYNEQFF. The full variable domain, its missing parts supplied by reference TRBV7-6 and TRBJ2-1, is GAGVSQSPRYKVTKRGQDVALRCDPISGHVSLYWYRQALGQGPEFLTYFNYEAQQDKSGLPNDRFSAERPEGSISTLTIQRTEQRDSAMYRCASSSRQGAQYNEQFFGPGTRLTVL.

The chain uses TRBV6-5 and TRBJ2-1; TRBD2 matches at 9 bases. Germline V gene sequence: CDR1 MNHEY, CDR2 SVGAGI. This CDR3 comprises 14 residues. J lost 4 bases, V lost 8 bases, and 6 bases had no gene match. CDR3: CASRGTSRYNEQFF. CDR3 nucleotides: TGTGCCAGCCGGGGGACTAGCAGATACAATGAGCAGTTCTTC.

The genes are TRBV6-5 and TRBJ2-1; tentative D call: TRBD2 (6 bases). The CDR3 has 15 residues. Germline V gives CDR1 MNHEY, CDR2 SVGAGI. Trimming took off 6 bases at V and 5 bases at J, with 17 bases between the two ends. As DNA, the CDR3 is TGTGCCAGCAGAAGAGACGGGACTCCAAACAATGAGCAGTTCTTC. The encoded protein is CASRRDGTPNNEQFF.

CDR3 residues: CASSLGAGGDQPQHF. Written as DNA, the CDR3 is TGTGCCAGCAGCTTAGGGGCAGGGGGAGACCAGCCCCAGCATTTT. The chain is built from TRBV5-6 and TRBJ1-5; 7 positions match TRBD1. This CDR3 is 15 amino acids long. CDR1 and CDR2 (germline): SGHDT, YYEEEE. Trimming at V came to 2 bases and at J to 7 bases, leaving 9 bases not matched to a gene.

The V and J genes are TRBV27 and TRBJ2-2; unclear D gene. V lost 0 bases, J lost 0 bases, and 5 bases lay in between. The CDR3 extends over 15 amino acids. Germline V gene sequence: CDR1 MNHEY, CDR2 SMNVEV (reference sequence). The CDR3 DNA sequence: TGTGCCAGCAGTTTATCGAACACGAACACCGGGGAGCTGTTTTTT. Its protein is CASSLSNTNTGELFF.

This clone has just one count. CDR3 in DNA: TGTGCCAGCAGCTCCCCAGCGTTGGGAGATACGCAGTATTTT. It codes for CASSSPALGDTQYF. This chain connects TRBV7-3 to TRBJ2-3; D not resolved. V dropped 4 bases and J dropped 5 bases, with 13 bases sitting between them. Germline V gene data show CDR1 as SGHTA and CDR2 as FQGTGA. This CDR3 has 14 amino acids.

This clone was detected only once. The chain has TRBV19 and TRBJ2-7; no firm D call. The CDR3 totals 13 residues. With 5 bases removed from V and 4 bases from J, the gap between germline ends came to 12 bases. Germline CDR1 LNHDA, CDR2 SQIVND (reference sequence). The DNA for the CDR3 is TGTGCCAGTAGTCGGAGCGAGAGTTACGAGCAGTACTTC. It is translated as CASSRSESYEQYF.

The chain employs TRBV5-8 and TRBJ2-1; a possible D gene is TRBD2 (6 bases). The V and J ends lost 2 bases and 9 bases respectively, with 15 bases between them. CDR1 is SGHTS and CDR2 is YDEGEE in the germline V gene. There are 14 residues in the CDR3. The CDR3 nucleotides read TGTGCCAGCAGCTTAGGGACTGGGTCGGGTGAGCAGTTCTTC. Translated, it gives CASSLGTGSGEQFF.

The genes are TRBV5-4 and TRBJ2-6; 10 positions match TRBD1. V shed 1 base and J 4 bases; nucleotides not matched to a gene: 5. The germline gives CDR1 SGHNT, CDR2 YYREEE (reference sequence). The CDR3 has 17 amino acids. CDR3 nucleotides: TGTGCCAGCAGCTTGCTGACAGGGGGCCGAGGGGCCAACGTCCTGACTTTC. Encoded protein: CASSLLTGGRGANVLTF.

The gene calls are TRBV6-2 or TRBV6-3 and TRBJ2-7, with 12 bases matching TRBD2. Germline V lookup: CDR1 MNHEY, CDR2 SVGEGT. CDR3 length equals 14 residues. V dropped 5 bases and J dropped 3; count of bases not matched to a gene: 2. The DNA of the CDR3 is TGTGCCAGCAGTCGACTAGCGGGAGTCTACGAGCAGTACTTC. Translation: CASSRLAGVYEQYF.

This chain links TRBV6-5 with TRBJ1-6, with 8 bases aligning to TRBD1. This CDR3 region has 14 residues. Losses at the gene ends were 6 bases for V and 5 bases for J; bases not matched to a gene: 3. The germline V gene has CDR1 MNHEY and CDR2 SVGAGI. The CDR3 here is CASRRDRNNSPLHF. CDR3 sequence (DNA): TGTGCCAGCAGGCGGGACAGGAATAATTCACCCCTCCACTTT.

The V and J genes are TRBV28 and TRBJ2-3, with TRBD2 identical over 7 bases. Germline V gene data show CDR1 as MDHEN and CDR2 as SYDVKM. The junction had 6 bases not matched to a gene; V was cut back by 5 bases and J by 4 bases. This CDR3 region has 14 residues. The CDR3 region has the DNA TGTGCCAGCAGTCCCGCTAGCGGCTCAGATACGCAGTATTTT. As protein: CASSPASGSDTQYF.

This clone was detected once. This chain connects TRBV11-2 to TRBJ2-7, with D maybe TRBD2 (6 bases). The germline V gene has CDR1 SGHAT and CDR2 FQNNGV. V lost 6 bases and J 3 bases, leaving 21 bases between the germline ends. This CDR3 comprises 16 residues. The CDR3 bases are TGTGCCAGCAGACATCGGCGGGAATCGTTGGACTACGAGCAGTACTTC. Translation gives CASRHRRESLDYEQYF.

The chain employs TRBV28 and TRBJ1-6; TRBD1 agrees at 9 bases. This CDR3 is 15 amino acids long. The ends lost 8 bases at V and 10 bases at J; junction bases unmatched: 12. In germline, CDR1 is MDHEN, CDR2 SYDVKM. DNA for the CDR3: TGTGCCAGCTTCCTCCGGACAGGGGCGGACTCACCCCTCCACTTT. It codes for CASFLRTGADSPLHF.

The chain is built from TRBV7-9 and TRBJ1-3; D remains unclear. CDR3 length: 18 amino acids. The germline V and J ends were trimmed by 2 bases and 3 bases, with 20 bases remaining between them. Per germline, CDR1 SEHNR and CDR2 FQNEAQ (reference sequence). CDR3: CASSLPRAGWESGNTIYF. The CDR3 region has the DNA TGTGCCAGCAGCTTACCGAGGGCGGGCTGGGAAAGTGGAAACACCATATATTTT. The full variable domain, with the rest looked up from reference TRBV7-9 and TRBJ1-3, is DTGVSQNPRHKITKRGQNVTFRCDPISEHNRLYWYRQTLGQGPEFLTYFQNEAQLEKSRLLSDRFSAERPKGSFSTLEIQRTEQGDSAMYLCASSLPRAGWESGNTIYFGEGSWLTVV.

The chain carries TRBV9 and TRBJ2-6, with D unresolved. CDR1 and CDR2 (germline): SGDLS, YYNGEE. Trimming stripped 0 bases from V and 4 bases from J, with 2 bases between. CDR3 length: 13 residues. The CDR3 reads CASSVAGANVLTF. Here the CDR3 DNA reads TGTGCCAGCAGCGTAGCAGGGGCCAACGTCCTGACTTTC. The full variable domain, completed using reference TRBV9 and TRBJ2-6, is DSGVTQTPKHLITATGQRVTLRCSPRSGDLSVYWYQQSLDQGLQFLIQYYNGEERAKGNILERFSAQQFPDLHSELNLSSLELGDSALYFCASSVAGANVLTFGAGSRLTVL.

The genes are TRBV19 and TRBJ2-2; 9 bases match TRBD1. Germline V gene sequence: CDR1 LNHDA, CDR2 SQIVND (reference sequence). The CDR3 sequence is 15 residues long. V lost 8 bases, J lost 5 bases, and 9 bases stayed unmatched. CDR3 DNA: TGTGCCAGTCAAACCGGGACAGGGCTTACCGGGGAGCTGTTTTTT. It is translated as CASQTGTGLTGELFF.

The CDR3: CAISRGTSEHNEQFF. CDR3 DNA sequence: TGTGCCATCAGTCGCGGGACTAGCGAACACAATGAGCAGTTCTTC. The rearrangement uses TRBV10-3 and TRBJ2-1, with TRBD2 matching over 10 bases. CDR3 length: 15 amino acids. CDR1 is ENHRY, CDR2 SYGVKD, per germline. The V segment lost 5 bases and the J segment 5 bases; nucleotides outside the gene matches: 6.

The rearrangement uses TRBV7-3 and TRBJ2-5; 7 positions match TRBD2. The CDR3 sequence is 15 residues long. Germline CDR1 reads SGHTA; CDR2 reads FQGTGA. The trim removed 2 bases at V and 5 bases at J, leaving 8 bases unmatched. The CDR3 DNA reads TGTGCCAGCAGCTTAGGGGGACTACCTACGGAGACCCAGTACTTC. It codes for CASSLGGLPTETQYF. The entire variable domain, with the rest obtained from reference TRBV7-3 and TRBJ2-5, is as follows: GAGVSQTPSNKVTEKGKYVELRCDPISGHTALYWYRQSLGQGPEFLIYFQGTGAADDSGLPNDRFFAVRPEGSVSTLKIQRTERGDSAVYLCASSLGGLPTETQYFGPGTRLLVL.

This clone occurred a few times. The J gene is TRBJ2-7, the V gene TRBV5-6; TRBD1 agrees at 7 bases. The CDR3 contains 15 residues. Trimming removed 0 bases from V and 4 bases from J; junction bases left unmatched: 7. The germline V gene encodes CDR1 SGHDT and CDR2 YYEEEE. CDR3 residues: CASSLAGQLKYEQYF. Here the CDR3 DNA reads TGTGCCAGCAGCTTGGCGGGACAGTTAAAGTACGAGCAGTACTTC.

CDR3 in DNA: TGTGCCAGCAGCTTGGCCATGGGGCGCTCCTACGAGCAGTACTTC. As protein: CASSLAMGRSYEQYF. The V gene is TRBV5-5, the J gene TRBJ2-7; D might be TRBD1 (5 bases). The CDR3 is made up of 15 amino acids. Germline lookup yields CDR1 SGHKS and CDR2 YYEKEE (reference sequence). Trimming took off 0 bases at V and 0 bases at J, with 10 bases between the two ends.

The CDR3 coding sequence is TGTGCCAGCAGCTTGGGCCCAGACACTGAAGCTTTCTTT. Translation: CASSLGPDTEAFF. This chain links TRBV5-5 with TRBJ1-1; no clear D. The CDR3 sequence is 13 residues long. Deletions cut 0 bases from V and 3 bases from J, with 6 bases between. From germline, CDR1 is SGHKS and CDR2 YYEKEE (reference sequence).

J is TRBJ1-2 and V is TRBV28, with D possibly TRBD1 on 6 matching bases. Between the trimmed V and J ends, which lost 5 bases and 6 bases, there was a span of 7 bases. The CDR3 totals 11 residues. Germline V gene lookup returns CDR1 MDHEN and CDR2 SYDVKM. CDR3 in DNA: TGTGCCAGCAGTCCAGGGGATGGCTACACCTTC. It specifies CASSPGDGYTF.